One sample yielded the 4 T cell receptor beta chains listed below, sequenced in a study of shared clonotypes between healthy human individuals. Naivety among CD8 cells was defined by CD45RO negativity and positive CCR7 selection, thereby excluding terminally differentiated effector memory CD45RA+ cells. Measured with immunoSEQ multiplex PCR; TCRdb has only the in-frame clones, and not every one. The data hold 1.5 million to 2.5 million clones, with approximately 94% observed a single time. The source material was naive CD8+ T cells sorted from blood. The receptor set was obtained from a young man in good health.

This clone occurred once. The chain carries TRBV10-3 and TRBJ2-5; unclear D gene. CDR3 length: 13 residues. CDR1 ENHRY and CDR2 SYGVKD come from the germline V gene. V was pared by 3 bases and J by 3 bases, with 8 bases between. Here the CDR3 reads CAISDVDKETQYF. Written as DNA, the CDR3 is TGTGCCATCAGTGATGTAGACAAAGAGACCCAGTACTTC.

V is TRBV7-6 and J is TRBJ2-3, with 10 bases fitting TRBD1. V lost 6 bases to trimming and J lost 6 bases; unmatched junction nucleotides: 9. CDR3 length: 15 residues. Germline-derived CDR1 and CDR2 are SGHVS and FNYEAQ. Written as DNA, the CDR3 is TGTGCCAGCAGTACCACGACAGGGGGCGCGGATACGCAGTATTTT. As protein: CASSTTTGGADTQYF.

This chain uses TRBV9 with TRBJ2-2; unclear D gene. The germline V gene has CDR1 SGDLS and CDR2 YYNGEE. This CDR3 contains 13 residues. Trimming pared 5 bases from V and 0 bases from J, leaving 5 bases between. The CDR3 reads CASRGPNTGELFF. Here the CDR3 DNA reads TGTGCCAGCAGAGGGCCGAACACCGGGGAGCTGTTTTTT.

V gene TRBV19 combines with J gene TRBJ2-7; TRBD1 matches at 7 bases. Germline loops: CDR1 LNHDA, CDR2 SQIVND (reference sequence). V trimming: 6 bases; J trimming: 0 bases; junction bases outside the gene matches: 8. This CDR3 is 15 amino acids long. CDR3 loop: CASSMTGLNSYEQYF. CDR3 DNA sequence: TGTGCCAGTAGCATGACAGGGCTAAACTCCTACGAGCAGTACTTC. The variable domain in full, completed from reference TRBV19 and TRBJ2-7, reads DGGITQSPKYLFRKEGQNVTLSCEQNLNHDAMYWYRQDPGQGLRLIYYSQIVNDFQKGDIAEGYSVSREKKESFPLTVTSAQKNPTAFYLCASSMTGLNSYEQYFGPGTRLTVT.